Each of the 23 T cell receptor beta chains below was sequenced from the same sample in a study of human T cells and chemical hapten exposure (dated by TCRdb to 2020 to 2023). The library was obtained by RACE. TCRdb names NextSeq 500 as the instrument used. TCRdb passed the public sequencing reads through fastp at Q25 and MiXCR, retaining productive beta sequences. Entries that share a CDR3 protein sequence are merged under the most common genes and DNA. The sample table shows approximately 28,000 distinct CDR3 sequences, and over 8.5% are seen once. The ten largest clones take up about 7% of the sample. This sample's time point label indicates: patch test 2, 6 weeks after DPC sensitization. According to the study, the label for this sample's treatment or condition signals: therapeutic diphenylcyclopropenone sensitization with weekly scalp DPC. Sample: whole blood, taken in connection with sensitization to the hapten diphenylcyclopropenone (DPC). The receptors derive from a young man with alopecia areata. Some clones in this sample may be carry-over from other donors' samples.

J is TRBJ1-4 and V is TRBV2; a weak D match, TRBD1 (6 bases). The germline V gene has CDR1 SNHLY and CDR2 FYNNEI. Trimming took 7 bases from V and 2 from J, leaving 14 bases between them. The CDR3 runs 15 residues. CDR3: CASTGWGATNEKLFF. DNA of the CDR3: TGTGCCAGCACCGGATGGGGGGCTACTAATGAAAAACTGTTTTTT.

This clonotype was recorded many times. The chain recombines TRBV3-1 with TRBJ2-1; 9 bases are a match to TRBD2. There are 16 residues in the CDR3. Germline CDR1 LGHDT, CDR2 YNNKEL (reference sequence). V was pared by 0 bases and J by 8 bases, with 8 bases of the junction left unmatched. The CDR3 nucleotides read TGTGCCAGCAGCCAAGATCGGCGGGGGGGCGTGGATGAGCAGTTCTTC. It yields the protein CASSQDRRGGVDEQFF.

This chain links TRBV29-1 with TRBJ2-5; 7 bases align to TRBD1. CDR3 size: 13 residues. With V trimmed by 3 bases and J by 5 bases, 6 bases remained unmatched. Germline V gene lookup returns CDR1 SQVTM and CDR2 ANQGSEA. This CDR3 reads CSVERGPEETQYF. The CDR3 DNA sequence: TGCAGCGTTGAGAGGGGGCCGGAGGAGACCCAGTACTTC.

This clonotype has a count of ten or more. The chain employs TRBV29-1 and TRBJ2-5; D remains unclear. From germline, CDR1 is SQVTM and CDR2 ANQGSEA. Trimming removed 5 bases at V and 0 bases at J, with 4 bases between. There are 11 residues in the CDR3. CDR3 residues: CSVWYQETQYF. CDR3 nucleotide sequence: TGCAGCGTTTGGTACCAAGAGACCCAGTACTTC.

This clonotype has a count of ten or more. The V and J genes are TRBV29-1 and TRBJ2-1; possible D gene TRBD1, 6 bases. The V gene's germline CDR1 is SQVTM and CDR2 ANQGSEA. The germline V and J ends were trimmed by 0 bases and 9 bases, with 12 bases remaining between them. CDR3 length: 13 amino acids. The CDR3 region is CSVEELLGAEQFF. CDR3 DNA sequence: TGCAGCGTTGAAGAACTTTTGGGGGCTGAGCAGTTCTTC.

The chain combines TRBV29-1 with TRBJ2-5; no reliable D call. The germline V gene has CDR1 SQVTM and CDR2 ANQGSEA. V shed 6 bases and J shed 3 bases, with 5 bases lying between them. The CDR3 is 10 residues long. The CDR3 region has the DNA TGCAGCGTAGCCGAAGAGACCCAGTACTTC. It is translated as CSVAEETQYF.

This clonotype is deemed medium-sized (0.01 to 0.1%). The rearrangement uses TRBV6-2 or TRBV6-3 and TRBJ2-6; no reliable D call. Per the germline V gene, CDR1 is MNHEY and CDR2 is SVGEGT. The CDR3 consists of 15 residues. The V end lost 5 bases, the J end lost 0 bases, and 8 bases lay between the germline ends. The CDR3 coding sequence is TGTGCCAGCAGTACGACGGTCTCTGGGGCCAACGTCCTGACTTTC. This gives the protein CASSTTVSGANVLTF.

This clonotype appeared many times. The chain has TRBV2 and TRBJ1-3, with 8 bases that match TRBD1. The CDR3 loop spans 15 amino acids. The V segment lost 6 bases and the J segment 2 bases; nucleotides outside the gene matches: 6. The germline CDR1 and CDR2 sequences are SNHLY and FYNNEI. The CDR3 bases are TGTGCCAGCAGGGGACAGGTCGTAGCTGGAAACACCATATATTTT. This encodes CASRGQVVAGNTIYF.

This clonotype was detected a few times. The genes are TRBV7-3 and TRBJ2-5, with D possibly being TRBD1 (6 bases). CDR1 and CDR2 from the germline V gene are SGHTA and FQGTGA. The CDR3 has 16 residues. The V and J ends lost 2 bases and 2 bases respectively, with 15 bases between them. The CDR3 is CASSLGSRGGQETQYF. The CDR3 nucleotides are TGTGCCAGCAGCTTAGGAAGCAGGGGTGGACAAGAGACCCAGTACTTC.

This clonotype was observed many times. DNA for the CDR3: TGTGCCAGCAGCTCACTGAACTATGGCTACACCTTC. This translates into CASSSLNYGYTF. The genes are TRBV3-1 and TRBJ1-2, with D uncertain. Trimming took off 5 bases at V and 2 bases at J, with 6 bases between the two ends. The CDR3 spans 12 residues. CDR1 LGHDT and CDR2 YNNKEL come from the germline V gene (reference sequence).

The chain combines TRBV20-1 with TRBJ1-1; 7 nucleotides line up with TRBD1. CDR1 and CDR2 from the germline V gene are DFQATT and SNEGSKA (reference sequence). V shed 2 bases and J 4 bases; nucleotides not matched to a gene: 4. The CDR3 totals 13 residues. This CDR3 reads CSARSTGSTEAFF. CDR3 nucleotides: TGCAGTGCTAGATCGACAGGGAGCACTGAAGCTTTCTTT.

There are many counts of this clonotype. This chain links TRBV5-5 with TRBJ1-1; no firm D call. V lost 2 bases and J lost 1, with 9 bases in between. The CDR3 loop spans 14 amino acids. Germline CDR1 reads SGHKS; CDR2 reads YYEKEE (reference sequence). CDR3 sequence reads: CASSFSTRNTEAFF. The CDR3 bases are TGTGCCAGCAGCTTTTCGACAAGGAACACTGAAGCTTTCTTT.

By share, this clonotype ranks as medium-sized. The chain employs TRBV12-3 or TRBV12-4 and TRBJ1-5; D call uncertain. V dropped 6 bases and J dropped 6 bases, with 9 bases sitting between them. CDR3 length equals 12 residues. In DNA, the CDR3 is TGTGCCAGCAGCCCGGCAGTTCAGCCCCAGCATTTT. Translating it yields CASSPAVQPQHF.

Ten or more counts support this clonotype. The V call is TRBV7-9, the J call TRBJ1-5; the match to TRBD1 covers 9 bases. V shed 5 bases, J shed 7 bases, and the junction held 15 bases outside the gene matches. CDR3 length: 17 residues. Germline CDR1 SEHNR, CDR2 FQNEAQ (reference sequence). The CDR3 sequence: CASSQYQGDRASQPQHF. The CDR3 nucleotides read TGTGCCAGCAGCCAATACCAGGGGGACAGGGCCAGCCAGCCCCAGCATTTT.

A few counts support this clonotype. The rearrangement joins TRBV30 to TRBJ1-1; TRBD1 aligns across 7 bases. Per the germline V gene, CDR1 is GTSNPN and CDR2 is SVGIG (reference sequence). Losses at the gene ends were 1 base for V and 1 base for J; bases not matched to a gene: 9. The CDR3 consists of 16 residues. The CDR3 DNA follows: TGTGCCTGGAGTGCGAAACAGGGGCTAGGGAACACTGAAGCTTTCTTT. This translates into CAWSAKQGLGNTEAFF.

This chain uses TRBV7-6 with TRBJ1-5, with D uncertain. Deletions cut 0 bases from V and 2 bases from J, with 11 bases between. This CDR3 comprises 16 residues. CDR1 and CDR2 from the germline V gene are SGHVS and FNYEAQ. This CDR3 reads CASSLAWGGGNQPQHF. The CDR3 region has the DNA TGTGCCAGCAGCTTAGCGTGGGGAGGAGGCAATCAGCCCCAGCATTTT. The full variable domain, with the rest looked up from reference TRBV7-6 and TRBJ1-5, is GAGVSQSPRYKVTKRGQDVALRCDPISGHVSLYWYRQALGQGPEFLTYFNYEAQQDKSGLPNDRFSAERPEGSISTLTIQRTEQRDSAMYRCASSLAWGGGNQPQHFGDGTRLSIL.

This clonotype was counted only a few times. This chain links TRBV28 with TRBJ1-2, with 9 bases that match TRBD1. CDR1 and CDR2 (germline): MDHEN, SYDVKM. V gave up 3 bases and J gave up 8 bases; unmatched junction bases: 10. The CDR3 has 15 amino acids. Here the CDR3 DNA reads TGTGCCAGCAGTTTCGAGGGACAGGGTGGATGGGGCTACACCTTC. Translation: CASSFEGQGGWGYTF.

This clonotype was seen repeatedly, ten times or more. This chain connects TRBV2 to TRBJ2-1, with 7 bases aligning to TRBD1. V was clipped by 4 bases and J by 4 bases; unmatched bases: 1. The germline V gene has CDR1 SNHLY and CDR2 FYNNEI. The CDR3 sequence is 13 residues long. The CDR3 sequence: CASSGQGYNEQFF. Here the CDR3 DNA reads TGTGCCAGCAGTGGACAGGGTTACAATGAGCAGTTCTTC.

This clonotype was counted between two and nine times. The rearrangement joins TRBV24-1 to TRBJ2-2; 7 bases fit TRBD1. CDR1 and CDR2 from the germline V gene are KGHDR and SFDVKD. V dropped 4 bases and J dropped 5; count of bases not matched to a gene: 3. The CDR3 runs 14 residues. This CDR3 reads CATSELQGTGELFF. In DNA, the CDR3 is TGTGCCACCAGTGAGCTACAGGGGACCGGGGAGCTGTTTTTT.

There are many counts of this clonotype. The rearrangement uses TRBV7-6 and TRBJ2-3; the match to TRBD1 covers 7 bases. With V trimmed by 5 bases and J by 2 bases, 7 bases remained unmatched. Germline values: CDR1 SGHVS, CDR2 FNYEAQ. CDR3 size: 15 residues. CDR3 amino acids: CASSPGDSSTDTQYF. The CDR3 DNA sequence: TGTGCCAGCAGCCCCGGGGACAGCTCCACAGATACGCAGTATTTT.

The chain couples TRBV2 to TRBJ2-4, with D possibly TRBD1 on 6 matching bases. V was pared by 6 bases and J by 3 bases, with 18 bases between. Germline-derived CDR1 and CDR2 are SNHLY and FYNNEI. The CDR3 contains 16 residues. The CDR3 DNA reads TGTGCCAGCAGCGGGGAGACCAGGGGAATCAAAAACATTCAGTACTTC. It translates to CASSGETRGIKNIQYF.

The chain links TRBV6-2 or TRBV6-3 to TRBJ2-2; 10 nucleotides align to TRBD2. Trimming cost V 1 base and J 0 bases; bases outside gene matches: 5. This CDR3 region has 18 residues. CDR1 MNHEY and CDR2 SVGEGT come from the germline V gene. The CDR3 nucleotides read TGTGCCAGCAGTTACTGGGGGACTAGCGCTCCGAACACCGGGGAGCTGTTTTTT. Its protein product is CASSYWGTSAPNTGELFF.

The chain combines TRBV12-3 or TRBV12-4 with TRBJ2-5; 11 bases line up with TRBD2. The J segment lost 4 bases and the V segment lost 9 bases, leaving 10 bases of the junction unmatched. The CDR3 runs 15 residues. The CDR3 spells CASSTSGTAGETQYF. CDR3 sequence (DNA): TGTGCCAGTTCGACTAGCGGGACCGCTGGAGAGACCCAGTACTTC.